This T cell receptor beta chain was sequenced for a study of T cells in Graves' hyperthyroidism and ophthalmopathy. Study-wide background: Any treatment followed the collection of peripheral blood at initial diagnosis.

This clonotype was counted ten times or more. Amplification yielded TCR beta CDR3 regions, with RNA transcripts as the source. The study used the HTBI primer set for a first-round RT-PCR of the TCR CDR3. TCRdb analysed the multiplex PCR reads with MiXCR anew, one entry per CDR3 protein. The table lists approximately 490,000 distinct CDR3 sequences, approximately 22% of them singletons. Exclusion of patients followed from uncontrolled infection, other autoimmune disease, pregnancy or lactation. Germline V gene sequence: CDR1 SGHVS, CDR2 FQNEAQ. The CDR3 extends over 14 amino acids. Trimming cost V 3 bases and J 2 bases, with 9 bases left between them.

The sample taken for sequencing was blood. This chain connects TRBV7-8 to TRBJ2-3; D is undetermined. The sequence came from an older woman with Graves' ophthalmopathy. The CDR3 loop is CASSFASVTDTQYF. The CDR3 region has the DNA TGTGCCAGCAGCTTCGCCTCCGTCACAGATACGCAGTATTTT.